Presented here are 29 T cell receptor beta chains from one specimen sequenced in a study of neoadjuvant anti-PD-1 for oral cavity cancer. The method was immunoSEQ multiplex PCR; TCRdb's version includes in-frame clones alone and lacks a portion of them. The sample records around 62,000 clones, under 85% being singletons. The source material was PBMCs, sampled before nivolumab (anti-PD-1) treatment. These receptors were collected from a person aged 40-85 years with oral cavity squamous cell carcinoma.

The chain joins TRBV5-6 to TRBJ1-5; D is undetermined. V was shortened by 0 bases and J by 4 bases, with 5 bases between the two germline ends. The CDR3 is made up of 13 amino acids. Germline loops: CDR1 SGHDT, CDR2 YYEEEE. CDR3 sequence (DNA): TGTGCCAGCAGCTTGGGCAGGAATCAGCCCCAGCATTTT. It specifies CASSLGRNQPQHF.

The chain's CDR3 is CASSTGAGLSSYEQYF. The CDR3 coding sequence is TGTGCCAGCAGTACGGGCGCTGGGCTCAGCTCCTACGAGCAGTACTTC. V usage is TRBV28 and J usage is TRBJ2-7; D is unclear. The germline V gene has CDR1 MDHEN and CDR2 SYDVKM. V was shortened by 5 bases and J by 0 bases, with 17 bases between the two germline ends. This CDR3 region has 16 residues. The full variable domain, completed using reference TRBV28 and TRBJ2-7, is DVKVTQSSRYLVKRTGEKVFLECVQDMDHENMFWYRQDPGLGLRLIYFSYDVKMKEKGDIPEGYSVSREKKERFSLILESASTNQTSMYLCASSTGAGLSSYEQYFGPGTRLTVT.

The chain employs TRBV5-1 and TRBJ2-7; the D is unclear. The CDR3 runs to 15 residues. Deletions cut 3 bases from V and 7 bases from J, with 20 bases between. Germline-derived CDR1 and CDR2 are SGHRS and YFSETQ. This chain's CDR3 is CASSSLVKGSGEQYF. DNA of the CDR3: TGCGCCAGCAGCTCTCTGGTAAAAGGGTCAGGAGAGCAGTACTTC. The full variable domain, in which reference TRBV5-1 and TRBJ2-7 provide the parts outside the CDR3, is KAGVTQTPRYLIKTRGQQVTLSCSPISGHRSVSWYQQTPGQGLQFLFEYFSETQRNKGNFPGRFSGRQFSNSRSEMNVSTLELGDSALYLCASSSLVKGSGEQYFGPGTRLTVT.

The genes are TRBV11-2 and TRBJ2-7; D ambiguous. The CDR3 loop spans 13 amino acids. V gave up 2 bases and J gave up 0 bases, with 5 bases separating them. From germline, CDR1 is SGHAT and CDR2 FQNNGV. The CDR3 bases are TGTGCCAGCAGCTTACTTCCCTCCTACGAGCAGTACTTC. Encoded protein: CASSLLPSYEQYF.

The chain combines TRBV5-1 with TRBJ2-1, with 8 positions matching TRBD1. V shed 2 bases and J 8 bases; nucleotides not matched to a gene: 9. Germline lookup yields CDR1 SGHRS and CDR2 YFSETQ. CDR3 size: 15 residues. The CDR3 nucleotides read TGCGCCAGCAGCTTAACGCGACAGGGGTGGGATGAGCAGTTCTTC. This gives the protein CASSLTRQGWDEQFF.

The rearrangement uses TRBV4-1 and TRBJ2-7; 7 bases align to TRBD1. The length of the CDR3 is 15 residues. J gave up 3 bases and V 0 bases, and 5 bases lay outside the gene matches. The V gene's germline CDR1 is MGHRA and CDR2 YSYEKL. The CDR3 loop reads CASSQDRDSLYEQYF. The DNA of the CDR3 is TGCGCCAGCAGCCAAGATAGGGACAGCCTCTACGAGCAGTACTTC.

The genes are TRBV7-8 and TRBJ2-2, with unresolved D. The germline gives CDR1 SGHVS, CDR2 FQNEAQ. The CDR3 is made up of 15 amino acids. V lost 2 bases to trimming and J lost 5 bases, with 12 bases between them. The CDR3, as DNA: TGTGCCAGCAGCTTATTAAGGACGGTGACCGGGGAGCTGTTTTTT. Protein: CASSLLRTVTGELFF.

This clone was picked up a small number of times. J is TRBJ2-6 and V is TRBV27; D might be TRBD2 (6 bases). This CDR3 contains 16 residues. Germline V lookup: CDR1 MNHEY, CDR2 SMNVEV (reference sequence). Trimming took off 8 bases at V and 3 bases at J, with 17 bases between the two ends. The CDR3 reads CASFSLSGDGANVLTF. Written as DNA, the CDR3 is TGTGCCAGCTTTAGTTTATCGGGGGATGGGGCCAACGTCCTGACTTTC.

The rearrangement links TRBV6-1 to TRBJ1-1; D remains ambiguous. Germline V lookup: CDR1 MNHNS, CDR2 SASEGT. The CDR3 loop spans 15 amino acids. V lost 2 bases to trimming and J lost 4 bases, with 14 bases between them. In nucleotides, the CDR3 is TGTGCCAGCAGTGAATCTGGGCCGGGTAGCACTGAAGCTTTCTTT. Translated: CASSESGPGSTEAFF.

The V call is TRBV2, the J call TRBJ2-2; D could derive from TRBD1 or TRBD2 (5 bases each). V dropped 5 bases and J dropped 6 bases, with 10 bases sitting between them. The CDR3 length is 13 residues. Germline-derived CDR1 and CDR2 are SNHLY and FYNNEI. In nucleotides, the CDR3 is TGTGCCAGCAGTCAACAGGAGGCCGGGGAGCTGTTTTTT. As protein: CASSQQEAGELFF.

This CDR3 reads CASIPGGPAVHNEQFF. The CDR3 DNA sequence: TGTGCCAGCATTCCGGGTGGCCCCGCTGTGCACAATGAGCAGTTCTTC. The gene calls are TRBV28 and TRBJ2-1; unclear D gene. CDR1 is MDHEN, CDR2 SYDVKM, per germline. The ends were cut back, 7 bases at V and 5 bases at J, with 21 bases in the middle. The CDR3 totals 16 residues.

The chain employs TRBV6-4 and TRBJ1-2; weak D call: TRBD1 (6 bases). V was cut by 0 bases and J by 6 bases, with 11 bases left in between. Per the germline V gene, CDR1 is MRHNA and CDR2 is SNTAGT. CDR3 size: 14 residues. The CDR3 spells CASSDSGQPHGYTF. The CDR3 DNA follows: TGTGCCAGCAGTGACTCAGGACAGCCCCATGGCTACACCTTC.

The CDR3: CASSYRGSEAFF. CDR3 sequence (DNA): TGTGCCAGCAGTTACAGGGGATCTGAAGCTTTCTTT. This chain links TRBV6-5 with TRBJ1-1; D perhaps matches TRBD1 (5 bases). This CDR3 has 12 residues. The V and J ends lost 2 bases and 6 bases respectively, with 7 bases between them. Germline values: CDR1 MNHEY, CDR2 SVGAGI.

This clone was counted only a few times. The V gene is TRBV2, the J gene TRBJ1-2, with TRBD1 matching over 8 bases. Looked up from germline, CDR1 is SNHLY and CDR2 is FYNNEI. The CDR3 is made up of 14 amino acids. V trimming: 1 base; J trimming: 6 bases; junction bases outside the gene matches: 4. CDR3 loop: CASSEGTGKDGYTF. CDR3 DNA sequence: TGTGCCAGCAGTGAAGGGACAGGGAAAGATGGCTACACCTTC.

The chain combines TRBV28 with TRBJ2-5, with no clear D. Germline V lookup: CDR1 MDHEN, CDR2 SYDVKM. V shed 2 bases and J shed 1 base, with 2 bases lying between them. This CDR3 has 12 amino acids. This CDR3 reads CASSLLQETQYF. CDR3 nucleotide sequence: TGTGCCAGCAGTTTACTCCAAGAGACCCAGTACTTC.

On this clone itself: At the DNA level, this CDR3 is encoded by other sequences in the same sample as well. The V gene is TRBV5-1, the J gene TRBJ2-5; 9 bases are shared with TRBD2. Germline loops: CDR1 SGHRS, CDR2 YFSETQ. Trimming took 4 bases from V and 4 from J; bases not matched to a gene: 17. The CDR3 is made up of 18 amino acids. This CDR3 reads CASSLGLAGGLGRETQYF. CDR3 DNA: TGCGCCAGCAGCCTTGGACTCGCGGGGGGGCTGGGAAGAGAGACCCAGTACTTC.

V gene TRBV9 combines with J gene TRBJ1-5; a possible D gene is TRBD1 (6 bases). Per germline, CDR1 SGDLS and CDR2 YYNGEE. V lost 0 bases to trimming and J lost 0 bases, with 16 bases between them. The CDR3 spans 18 residues. CDR3: CASSVDAGAPYSNQPQHF. In DNA, the CDR3 is TGTGCCAGCAGCGTAGACGCAGGGGCTCCTTATAGCAATCAGCCCCAGCATTTT.

This chain connects TRBV19 to TRBJ2-1; TRBD2 aligns across 13 bases. The CDR3 totals 17 residues. From germline, CDR1 is LNHDA and CDR2 SQIVND (reference sequence). Trimming at V came to 4 bases and at J to 0 bases, leaving 3 bases not matched to a gene. The chain's CDR3 is CASSTRTSGSSYNEQFF. In DNA, the CDR3 is TGTGCCAGTAGTACCCGGACTAGCGGGAGCTCCTACAATGAGCAGTTCTTC. Full variable domain (remainder filled in from reference TRBV19 and TRBJ2-1): DGGITQSPKYLFRKEGQNVTLSCEQNLNHDAMYWYRQDPGQGLRLIYYSQIVNDFQKGDIAEGYSVSREKKESFPLTVTSAQKNPTAFYLCASSTRTSGSSYNEQFFGPGTRLTVL.

The chain couples TRBV14 to TRBJ2-2, with D possibly TRBD1 on 5 matching bases. From germline, CDR1 is SGHDN and CDR2 FVKESK. V shed 0 bases and J shed 1 base, with 9 bases lying between them. The CDR3 is 16 amino acids. CDR3 region: CASSQEEQGNTGELFF. CDR3 nucleotides: TGTGCCAGCAGCCAAGAAGAGCAGGGGAACACCGGGGAGCTGTTTTTT. Full variable domain (outside the CDR3, taken from reference TRBV14 and TRBJ2-2): EAGVTQFPSHSVIEKGQTVTLRCDPISGHDNLYWYRRVMGKEIKFLLHFVKESKQDESGMPNNRFLAERTGGTYSTLKVQPAELEDSGVYFCASSQEEQGNTGELFFGEGSRLTVL.

This chain links TRBV14 with TRBJ1-1; D may be TRBD1 (5 bases). V was clipped by 1 base and J by 0 bases, with 18 bases between them. This CDR3 has 18 amino acids. Germline lookup yields CDR1 SGHDN and CDR2 FVKESK. In nucleotides, the CDR3 is TGTGCCAGCAGCCAAGTGACGAAGGGGCGATGGGTGAACACTGAAGCTTTCTTT. Translation: CASSQVTKGRWVNTEAFF.

The J gene is TRBJ1-5, the V gene TRBV19, with 7 bases lining up with TRBD1. Germline CDR1 reads LNHDA; CDR2 reads SQIVND (reference sequence). V shed 6 bases and J 2 bases; nucleotides not matched to a gene: 13. The CDR3 sequence is 17 residues long. The CDR3 loop reads CASRSGQFPLGNQPQHF. CDR3 DNA: TGTGCCAGTAGATCGGGACAGTTTCCCTTGGGCAATCAGCCCCAGCATTTT.

This rearrangement joins TRBV5-4 to TRBJ1-2, with a weak D call TRBD1 (6 bases). V was clipped by 4 bases and J by 7 bases, with 17 bases between them. The length of the CDR3 is 14 residues. CDR1 is SGHNT and CDR2 is YYREEE in the germline V gene (reference sequence). The CDR3 loop is CASSRLTGLGGYTF. The CDR3 region has the DNA TGTGCCAGCAGCCGGCTTACAGGGTTAGGTGGCTACACCTTC.

In regard to this clone: A read error may produce the germline difference seen at one junction end. J is TRBJ2-3 and V is TRBV7-2, with 8 bases identical to TRBD2. CDR3 size: 13 residues. The germline V gene encodes CDR1 SGHTA and CDR2 FQGNSA. The CDR3 here is CASSLRVSGREVF. Here the CDR3 DNA reads TGTGCCAGCAGCTTACGCGTTAGCGGGCGGGAGGTTTTT.

The chain employs TRBV5-1 and TRBJ1-1; D is unresolved. Germline CDR1 reads SGHRS; CDR2 reads YFSETQ. V lost 0 bases to trimming and J lost 0 bases, with 3 bases between them. CDR3 length: 13 amino acids. This chain's CDR3 is CASSLEVNTEAFF. The CDR3 nucleotides are TGCGCCAGCAGCTTGGAGGTGAACACTGAAGCTTTCTTT.

This chain uses TRBV2 with TRBJ1-1, with D possibly TRBD1 on 6 matching bases. CDR3 size: 15 residues. V was clipped by 6 bases and J by 1 base, with 15 bases between them. Per germline, CDR1 SNHLY and CDR2 FYNNEI. This CDR3 is CASREGGFPNTEAFF. CDR3 coding DNA: TGTGCCAGCAGGGAGGGGGGCTTTCCGAACACTGAAGCTTTCTTT.

J is TRBJ1-1 and V is TRBV10-3; D is undetermined. Deletions cut 10 bases from V and 6 bases from J, with 12 bases between. This CDR3 has 11 residues. Per germline, CDR1 ENHRY and CDR2 SYGVKD. The CDR3 is CATGEAPEAFF. The CDR3, as DNA: TGTGCCACCGGGGAGGCCCCTGAAGCTTTCTTT.

J is TRBJ2-1 and V is TRBV15; 8 bases are a match to TRBD2. The CDR3 is 14 residues long. J gave up 7 bases and V 3 bases, and 5 bases lay outside the gene matches. Germline loops: CDR1 LNHNV, CDR2 YYDKDF (reference sequence). CDR3 region: CATSRAGTSNEQFF. CDR3 sequence (DNA): TGTGCCACCAGCAGGGCGGGGACTAGTAATGAGCAGTTCTTC.

The chain has TRBV7-9 and TRBJ2-7; 7 nucleotides align to TRBD2. V lost 1 base and J lost 0; bases outside the gene matches: 3. The CDR3 is 15 residues long. Germline CDR1 reads SEHNR; CDR2 reads FQNEAQ (reference sequence). CDR3 sequence: CASSLVGGSSYEQYF. Written as DNA, the CDR3 is TGTGCCAGCAGCTTAGTTGGCGGGAGCTCCTACGAGCAGTACTTC.

This clone appeared a single time. The chain has TRBV6-1 and TRBJ2-7; TRBD2 agrees at 10 bases. With 10 bases clipped from V and 2 bases from J, the junction kept 5 bases outside the gene matches. The germline gives CDR1 MNHNS, CDR2 SASEGT. This CDR3 spans 13 amino acids. CDR3 nucleotide sequence: TGTGCCATTAGGACTAGCGGAACCTACGAGCAGTACTTC. Translation: CAIRTSGTYEQYF.